The 9 T cell receptor beta chains presented below share a single source sample, sequenced in a study of blood T cell repertoires in COVID-19. Sequencing used immunoSEQ multiplex PCR; TCRdb keeps in-frame clones, though not all of them. The table includes about 130,000 clones, approximately 83% detected once. Specimen: peripheral blood. The receptors derive from a woman aged 80 or over with acute or convalescent COVID-19.

The chain couples TRBV7-2 to TRBJ2-7; 8 positions agree with TRBD1. Unmatched junction bases numbered 7, after V lost 1 base and J lost 5 bases. Germline assignment: CDR1 SGHTA and CDR2 FQGNSA. This CDR3 is built from 15 residues. CDR3 loop: CASSLGQGPPHEQYF. The CDR3 nucleotides read TGTGCCAGCAGCTTAGGACAGGGGCCCCCCCACGAGCAGTACTTC. Based on the CDR3 plus reference TRBV7-2 and TRBJ2-7, the full variable domain is GAGVSQSPSNKVTEKGKDVELRCDPISGHTALYWYRQSLGQGLEFLIYFQGNSAPDKSGLPSDRFSAERTGGSVSTLTIQRTQQEDSAVYLCASSLGQGPPHEQYFGPGTRLTVT.

V and J are TRBV7-9 and TRBJ1-3; a possible D gene is TRBD1 (5 bases). CDR1 SEHNR and CDR2 FQNEAQ come from the germline V gene (reference sequence). This CDR3 is built from 13 residues. DNA of the CDR3: TGTGGAGGCACCTCAGGGATTAGAAACACCATATATTTT. Its translation is CGGTSGIRNTIYF. Full variable domain (outside the CDR3, taken from reference TRBV7-9 and TRBJ1-3): DTGVSQNPRHKITKRGQNVTFRCDPISEHNRLYWYRQTLGQGPEFLTYFQNEAQLEKSRLLSDRFSAERPKGSFSTLEIQRTEQGDSAMYLCGGTSGIRNTIYFGEGSWLTVV.

This clone was observed a few times. The genes are TRBV7-6 and TRBJ2-3; TRBD1 matches at 7 bases. Germline V CDR1 and CDR2: SGHVS, FNYEAQ. The length of the CDR3 is 15 residues. Unmatched junction bases numbered 4, after V lost 1 base and J lost 3 bases. The CDR3 region has the DNA TGTGCCAGCAGCTTAGATAGACAGGGTACAGATACGCAGTATTTT. Residues: CASSLDRQGTDTQYF.

The chain couples TRBV5-6 to TRBJ1-5; possible D gene TRBD1, 5 bases. Germline V lookup: CDR1 SGHDT, CDR2 YYEEEE. CDR3 length: 16 residues. V gave up 1 base and J gave up 2 bases, with 13 bases separating them. This chain's CDR3 is CASSLRRALGNQPQHF. DNA for the CDR3: TGTGCCAGCAGCTTGCGCAGGGCCCTGGGCAATCAGCCCCAGCATTTT.

The chain employs TRBV7-9 and TRBJ2-1; the match to TRBD1 covers 7 bases. Germline CDR1 SEHNR, CDR2 FQNEAQ (reference sequence). V lost 4 bases to trimming and J lost 5 bases; unmatched junction nucleotides: 11. The CDR3 length is 16 residues. DNA of the CDR3: TGTGCCAGCAGCTCAGGACCCGGGACAGCCAACAATGAGCAGTTCTTC. This encodes CASSSGPGTANNEQFF. The full variable domain, in which reference TRBV7-9 and TRBJ2-1 provide the parts outside the CDR3, is DTGVSQNPRHKITKRGQNVTFRCDPISEHNRLYWYRQTLGQGPEFLTYFQNEAQLEKSRLLSDRFSAERPKGSFSTLEIQRTEQGDSAMYLCASSSGPGTANNEQFFGPGTRLTVL.

In this sample, this clone turned up a few times. The CDR3 nucleotides are TGTGCCAGCAGCCTTACAGGGAGTTTGTACGGGAACACTGAAGCTTTCTTT. Its protein is CASSLTGSLYGNTEAFF. The chain couples TRBV7-3 to TRBJ1-1, with D tentatively TRBD1 (6 bases). Germline CDR1 SGHTA, CDR2 FQGTGA. V was shortened by 5 bases and J by 1 base, with 20 bases between the two germline ends. The CDR3 has 17 amino acids.

The chain recombines TRBV11-2 with TRBJ1-6; D remains ambiguous. Trimming took off 5 bases at V and 10 bases at J, with 18 bases between the two ends. Germline CDR1 and CDR2: SGHAT and FQNNGV. This CDR3 is built from 15 residues. CDR3 DNA: TGTGCCAGCAGCACCAACTCAGGCTTTGGGTCACCCCTCCACTTT. As protein: CASSTNSGFGSPLHF.

The CDR3 DNA reads as TGCGCCAGCGGACCTGGACAGGGGCAGGCTGAAGCTTTCTTT. Encoded protein: CASGPGQGQAEAFF. The V call is TRBV4-3, the J call TRBJ1-1; 9 bases match TRBD1. CDR1 and CDR2 (germline): LGHNA, YSLEER. CDR3 size: 14 residues. V lost 8 bases to trimming and J lost 6 bases; unmatched junction nucleotides: 10.

The gene calls are TRBV29-1 and TRBJ2-5; TRBD1 aligns across 7 bases. The V segment lost 4 bases and the J segment 2 bases; nucleotides outside the gene matches: 4. Germline loops: CDR1 SQVTM, CDR2 ANQGSEA. This CDR3 comprises 13 residues. The CDR3 spells CSVARGMQETQYF. In DNA form, the CDR3 reads TGCAGCGTTGCCAGGGGGATGCAAGAGACCCAGTACTTC.